These 24 T cell receptor beta chains share one sample of origin, sequenced in a study of response to subunit inactivated influenza vaccine. Via MiXCR, TCRdb re-called the RT-PCR reads, giving one row per CDR3 protein. Of about 520,000 distinct CDR3 sequences listed, roughly 25% are singletons. The source was CD4+ T cells sorted from PBMCs, collected roughly 5 days after vaccination. These receptors all come from a man in his fifties or sixties who received an inactivated influenza vaccine.

This clonotype was found a few times. The rearrangement uses TRBV28 and TRBJ2-1; perhaps D is TRBD1 or TRBD2 (5 bases each). V lost 6 bases and J 6 bases, leaving 18 bases between the germline ends. CDR1 MDHEN and CDR2 SYDVKM come from the germline V gene. The CDR3 covers 15 residues. The CDR3 region has the DNA TGTGCCAGCAGCAACCCGGGACCCGCGTCCAATGAGCAGTTCTTC. This translates into CASSNPGPASNEQFF.

This clonotype was recorded at least ten times. The chain carries TRBV4-1 and TRBJ2-2, with 16 positions matching TRBD2. This CDR3 is 18 amino acids long. With 4 bases clipped from V and 4 bases from J, the junction kept 6 bases outside the gene matches. In germline, CDR1 is MGHRA, CDR2 YSYEKL. The CDR3 is CASSRGLAGGPSTGELFF. The CDR3, as DNA: TGCGCCAGCAGCCGGGGACTAGCGGGGGGGCCAAGCACCGGGGAGCTGTTTTTT.

The genes are TRBV5-1 and TRBJ2-3; D perhaps matches TRBD1 (5 bases). Germline V gene lookup returns CDR1 SGHRS and CDR2 YFSETQ. This CDR3 comprises 14 residues. Trimming removed 0 bases from V and 4 bases from J, with 9 bases in between. The CDR3 spells CASSLAGFADTQYF. Here the CDR3 DNA reads TGCGCCAGCAGCTTGGCAGGGTTTGCAGATACGCAGTATTTT. Full variable domain (remainder filled in from reference TRBV5-1 and TRBJ2-3): KAGVTQTPRYLIKTRGQQVTLSCSPISGHRSVSWYQQTPGQGLQFLFEYFSETQRNKGNFPGRFSGRQFSNSRSEMNVSTLELGDSALYLCASSLAGFADTQYFGPGTRLTVL.

Details on this clonotype: An end of the junction differs from the germline gene, which may be a read error. The V call is TRBV5-8, the J call TRBJ2-5; tentatively, D is TRBD2 (5 bases). The CDR3 runs 15 residues. Germline V gene sequence: CDR1 SGHTS, CDR2 YDEGEE. CDR3 bases: TGTGCCAGCAGTTTCCCGGGAAATTTGGGCCAGACCCATTACTTC. This gives the protein CASSFPGNLGQTHYF.

This clonotype came up a few times. This chain uses TRBV29-1 with TRBJ1-1; TRBD1 is a possible D gene (6 bases). The V gene lost 5 bases and the J gene lost 6 bases, with 16 bases spanning the gap. Germline-derived CDR1 and CDR2 are SQVTM and ANQGSEA. This CDR3 has 13 residues. CDR3 sequence reads: CSVKGGGNPEAFF. CDR3 coding DNA: TGCAGCGTTAAGGGGGGCGGCAATCCTGAAGCTTTCTTT.

The CDR3 sequence is CASSVRGANVLTF. The CDR3 nucleotides are TGTGCCAGCAGTGTTCGAGGGGCCAACGTCCTGACTTTC. The rearrangement joins TRBV2 to TRBJ2-6; D not resolved. V was pared by 4 bases and J by 4 bases, with 5 bases between. This CDR3 is 13 amino acids long. Per germline, CDR1 SNHLY and CDR2 FYNNEI.

This clonotype was recorded a few times. This chain joins TRBV5-6 and TRBJ2-3; D is possibly TRBD1 or TRBD2 (6 bases each). The CDR3 runs to 14 residues. V was clipped by 7 bases and J by 2 bases, with 14 bases between them. In germline, CDR1 is SGHDT, CDR2 YYEEEE. CDR3 loop: CASLGGGLTDTQYF. The CDR3 DNA reads TGTGCCAGCCTAGGTGGGGGGCTCACAGATACGCAGTATTTT.

This chain links TRBV7-8 with TRBJ1-1; no definite D call. This CDR3 comprises 14 residues. Germline CDR1 reads SGHVS; CDR2 reads FQNEAQ. Trimming took off 2 bases at V and 2 bases at J, with 9 bases between the two ends. In nucleotides, the CDR3 is TGTGCCAGCAGCTTATATATGGGTAACACTGAAGCTTTCTTT. Protein: CASSLYMGNTEAFF.

V is TRBV4-3 and J is TRBJ1-4; D remains unclear. V was clipped by 2 bases and J by 7 bases, with 11 bases between them. The CDR3 has 14 residues. Germline CDR1 is LGHNA and CDR2 is YSLEER. In DNA form, the CDR3 reads TGCGCCAGCAGCCAACAGGACTCTGGTGAAAAACTGTTTTTT. It encodes CASSQQDSGEKLFF.

The CDR3 loop reads CSASETLAGASTDTQYF. The DNA of the CDR3 is TGCAGTGCTAGCGAGACATTAGCGGGAGCTAGCACAGATACGCAGTATTTT. The chain couples TRBV20-1 to TRBJ2-3; the match to TRBD2 covers 9 bases. V trimming: 3 bases; J trimming: 0 bases; junction bases outside the gene matches: 10. Germline V lookup: CDR1 DFQATT, CDR2 SNEGSKA (reference sequence). The CDR3 extends over 17 amino acids.

In nucleotides, the CDR3 is TGCGCCAGCAGCCAAGTGAAGGGAATGGACACCGGGGAGCTGTTTTTT. It encodes CASSQVKGMDTGELFF. This chain joins TRBV4-3 and TRBJ2-2; D is undetermined. Germline V gene lookup returns CDR1 LGHNA and CDR2 YSLEER. The CDR3 is 16 residues long. Trimming stripped 1 base from V and 3 bases from J, with 12 bases between.

This clonotype was picked up a small number of times. The chain combines TRBV5-1 with TRBJ2-1; 7 nucleotides align to TRBD1. The trim removed 0 bases at V and 4 bases at J, leaving 4 bases unmatched. Germline CDR1 is SGHRS and CDR2 is YFSETQ. This CDR3 spans 15 amino acids. CDR3 coding DNA: TGCGCCAGCAGCTTGGCGCTGACAGGGTACAATGAGCAGTTCTTC. It yields the protein CASSLALTGYNEQFF.

J is TRBJ2-6 and V is TRBV20-1, with a weak D call TRBD2 (6 bases). The CDR3 has 15 amino acids. The germline V gene has CDR1 DFQATT and CDR2 SNEGSKA (reference sequence). V dropped 0 bases and J dropped 0 bases, with 6 bases sitting between them. CDR3 in amino acids: CSAREGGSGANVLTF. The CDR3 coding sequence is TGCAGTGCTAGAGAGGGGGGCTCTGGGGCCAACGTCCTGACTTTC.

V gene TRBV4-1 combines with J gene TRBJ2-3; no clear D. CDR3 length: 12 residues. Germline V gives CDR1 MGHRA, CDR2 YSYEKL. With 1 base removed from V and 6 bases from J, the gap between germline ends came to 5 bases. The CDR3 loop reads CASSQGLDTQYF. DNA for the CDR3: TGCGCCAGCAGCCAAGGACTGGATACGCAGTATTTT.

The sample holds a few counts of this clonotype. This chain connects TRBV7-2 to TRBJ1-6; 10 nucleotides line up with TRBD1. V trimming: 1 base; J trimming: 7 bases; junction bases outside the gene matches: 4. This CDR3 has 16 amino acids. Germline V lookup: CDR1 SGHTA, CDR2 FQGNSA. The CDR3 spells CASSLVRDRGNSPLHF. DNA of the CDR3: TGTGCCAGCAGCTTAGTACGGGACAGGGGCAATTCACCCCTCCACTTT.

This clonotype has more than one count but fewer than ten. V and J are TRBV18 and TRBJ2-7; D gene uncertain. This CDR3 region has 14 residues. The V gene lost 0 bases and the J gene lost 2 bases, with 8 bases spanning the gap. Looked up from germline, CDR1 is KGHSH and CDR2 is LQKENI. The CDR3 loop reads CASSPPFRAYEQYF. CDR3 coding DNA: TGTGCCAGCTCACCACCCTTCCGCGCCTACGAGCAGTACTTC.

The V call is TRBV4-3, the J call TRBJ2-7; D gene ambiguous. This CDR3 comprises 14 residues. Germline V lookup: CDR1 LGHNA, CDR2 YSLEER. Trimming took off 4 bases at V and 5 bases at J, with 15 bases between the two ends. The chain's CDR3 is CASSLGYKSDEQYF. Here the CDR3 DNA reads TGCGCCAGCAGCCTCGGTTATAAGTCCGACGAGCAGTACTTC.

The J gene is TRBJ2-5, the V gene TRBV28; TRBD1 aligns across 7 bases. Germline V gene lookup returns CDR1 MDHEN and CDR2 SYDVKM. V lost 5 bases and J lost 4; bases outside the gene matches: 4. This CDR3 has 13 amino acids. The CDR3 is CASSDRARETQYF. The CDR3, as DNA: TGTGCCAGCAGTGACAGGGCTAGAGAGACCCAGTACTTC.

V and J are TRBV12-3 or TRBV12-4 and TRBJ2-7; D possibly matches TRBD1 or TRBD2 (5 bases each). V lost 5 bases to trimming and J lost 2 bases, with 13 bases between them. The CDR3 extends over 14 amino acids. The CDR3 is CASSPGAGTYEQYF. The DNA for the CDR3 is TGTGCCAGCAGTCCTGGGGCGGGTACCTACGAGCAGTACTTC.

The genes are TRBV5-1 and TRBJ2-3; 9 nucleotides line up with TRBD2. Germline V gives CDR1 SGHRS, CDR2 YFSETQ. The ends lost 0 bases at V and 4 bases at J; junction bases unmatched: 9. The CDR3 consists of 17 residues. The DNA for the CDR3 is TGCGCCAGCAGCTTGGCCCCAGGGACTAGCAGGGCAGATACGCAGTATTTT. It is translated as CASSLAPGTSRADTQYF. Combining the CDR3 with reference TRBV5-1 and TRBJ2-3 gives the whole variable domain KAGVTQTPRYLIKTRGQQVTLSCSPISGHRSVSWYQQTPGQGLQFLFEYFSETQRNKGNFPGRFSGRQFSNSRSEMNVSTLELGDSALYLCASSLAPGTSRADTQYFGPGTRLTVL.

This clonotype was counted between two and nine times. The CDR3 region is CSARTAGAYEQYF. The CDR3 nucleotides read TGCAGTGCTAGAACCGCGGGAGCATACGAGCAGTACTTC. This sequence joins TRBV20-1 and TRBJ2-7, with 7 positions matching TRBD2. This CDR3 has 13 residues. The V gene end was trimmed by 2 bases and the J gene end by 4 bases; junction bases not matched to a gene: 5. CDR1 is DFQATT and CDR2 is SNEGSKA in the germline V gene (reference sequence).

This clonotype occurred a few times. The genes are TRBV28 and TRBJ2-5; D not certain. Germline CDR1 and CDR2: MDHEN and SYDVKM. Trimming stripped 2 bases from V and 0 bases from J, with 10 bases between. The CDR3 has 15 residues. CDR3 nucleotides: TGTGCCAGCAGTTTAATGGATCGGGACCAAGAGACCCAGTACTTC. Translation gives CASSLMDRDQETQYF. Together with reference TRBV28 and TRBJ2-5, the CDR3 gives the full variable domain: DVKVTQSSRYLVKRTGEKVFLECVQDMDHENMFWYRQDPGLGLRLIYFSYDVKMKEKGDIPEGYSVSREKKERFSLILESASTNQTSMYLCASSLMDRDQETQYFGPGTRLLVL.

The chain carries TRBV15 and TRBJ1-2, with D uncertain. CDR3 size: 15 residues. Germline V gene data show CDR1 as LNHNV and CDR2 as YYDKDF (reference sequence). Trimming took off 0 bases at V and 1 base at J, with 9 bases between the two ends. The CDR3, as DNA: TGTGCCACCAGCAGAGATTTGAACCGTAACTATGGCTACACCTTC. Encoded protein: CATSRDLNRNYGYTF.

The CDR3 sequence: CASSLRLWQGTNEQYF. In nucleotides, the CDR3 is TGTGCCAGCAGTTTACGGCTCTGGCAGGGGACAAACGAGCAGTACTTC. The chain joins TRBV12-3 or TRBV12-4 to TRBJ2-7; tentatively, D is TRBD1 (6 bases). The CDR3 loop spans 16 amino acids. V lost 2 bases to trimming and J lost 5 bases, with 19 bases between them.